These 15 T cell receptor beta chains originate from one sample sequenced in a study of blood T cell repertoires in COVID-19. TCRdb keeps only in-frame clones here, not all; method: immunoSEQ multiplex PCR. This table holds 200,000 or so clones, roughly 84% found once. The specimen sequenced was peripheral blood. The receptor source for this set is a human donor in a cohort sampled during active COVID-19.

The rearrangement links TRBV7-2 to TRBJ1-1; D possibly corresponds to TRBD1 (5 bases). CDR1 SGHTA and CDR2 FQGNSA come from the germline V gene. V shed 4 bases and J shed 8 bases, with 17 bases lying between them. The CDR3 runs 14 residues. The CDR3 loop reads CASSSLPSAGEAFF. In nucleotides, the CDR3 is TGTGCCAGCAGCTCCCTCCCGTCTGCAGGGGAAGCTTTCTTT.

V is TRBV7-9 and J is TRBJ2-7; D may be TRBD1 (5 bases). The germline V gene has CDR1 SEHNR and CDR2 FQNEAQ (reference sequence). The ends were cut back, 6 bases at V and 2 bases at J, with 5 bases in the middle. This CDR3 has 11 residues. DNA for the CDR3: TGTGCCAGCAGAGGGGCCTACGAGCAGTACTTC. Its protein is CASRGAYEQYF.

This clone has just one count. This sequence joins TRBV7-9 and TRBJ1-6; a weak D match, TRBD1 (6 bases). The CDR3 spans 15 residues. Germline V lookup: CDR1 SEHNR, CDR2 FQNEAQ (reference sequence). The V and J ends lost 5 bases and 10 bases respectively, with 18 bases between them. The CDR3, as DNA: TGTGCCAGCAGCGCCGACAGGTCATTCGGGTCACCCCTCCACTTT. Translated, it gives CASSADRSFGSPLHF.

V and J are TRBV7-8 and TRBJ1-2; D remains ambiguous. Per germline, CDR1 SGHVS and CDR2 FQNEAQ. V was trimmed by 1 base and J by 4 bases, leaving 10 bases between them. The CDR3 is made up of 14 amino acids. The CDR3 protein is CASSLEPGTYGYTF. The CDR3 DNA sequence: TGTGCCAGCAGCTTAGAGCCAGGAACCTATGGCTACACCTTC. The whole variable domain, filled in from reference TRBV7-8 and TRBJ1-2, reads GAGVSQSPRYKVAKRGQDVALRCDPISGHVSLFWYQQALGQGPEFLTYFQNEAQLDKSGLPSDRFFAERPEGSVSTLKIQRTQQEDSAVYLCASSLEPGTYGYTFGSGTRLTVV.

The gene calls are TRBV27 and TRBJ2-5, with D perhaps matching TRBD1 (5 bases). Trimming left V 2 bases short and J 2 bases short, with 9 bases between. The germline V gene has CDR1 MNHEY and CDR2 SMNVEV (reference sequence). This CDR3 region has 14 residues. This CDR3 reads CASSLRTPQETQYF. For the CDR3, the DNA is TGTGCCAGCAGTTTAAGGACACCGCAAGAGACCCAGTACTTC.

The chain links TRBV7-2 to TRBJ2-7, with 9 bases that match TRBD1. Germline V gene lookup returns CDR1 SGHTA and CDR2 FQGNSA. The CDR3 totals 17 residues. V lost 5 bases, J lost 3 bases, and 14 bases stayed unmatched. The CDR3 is CASSKRSPGQGFYEQYF. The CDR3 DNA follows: TGTGCCAGCAGCAAGAGATCTCCGGGACAGGGTTTCTACGAGCAGTACTTC.

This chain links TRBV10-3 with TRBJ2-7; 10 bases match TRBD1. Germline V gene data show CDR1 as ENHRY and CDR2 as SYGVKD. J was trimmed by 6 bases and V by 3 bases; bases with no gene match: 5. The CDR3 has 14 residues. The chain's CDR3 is CAISDRQGAGEQYF. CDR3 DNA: TGTGCCATCAGTGACAGACAGGGGGCGGGCGAGCAGTACTTC.

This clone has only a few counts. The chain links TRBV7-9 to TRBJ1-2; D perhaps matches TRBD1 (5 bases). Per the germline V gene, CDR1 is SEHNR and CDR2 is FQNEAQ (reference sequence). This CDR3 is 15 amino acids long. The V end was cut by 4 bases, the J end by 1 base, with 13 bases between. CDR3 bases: TGTGCCAGCAGCTCGACGGGACTATTTAACTATGGCTACACCTTC. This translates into CASSSTGLFNYGYTF. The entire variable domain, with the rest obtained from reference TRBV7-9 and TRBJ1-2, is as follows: DTGVSQNPRHKITKRGQNVTFRCDPISEHNRLYWYRQTLGQGPEFLTYFQNEAQLEKSRLLSDRFSAERPKGSFSTLEIQRTEQGDSAMYLCASSSTGLFNYGYTFGSGTRLTVV.

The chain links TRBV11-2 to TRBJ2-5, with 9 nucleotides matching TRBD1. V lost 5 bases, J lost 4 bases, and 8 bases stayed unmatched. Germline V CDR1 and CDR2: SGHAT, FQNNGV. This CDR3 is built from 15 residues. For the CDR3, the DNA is TGTGCCAGCAGCGCCACCGGGACAGGGAGAGAGACCCAGTACTTC. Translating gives CASSATGTGRETQYF.

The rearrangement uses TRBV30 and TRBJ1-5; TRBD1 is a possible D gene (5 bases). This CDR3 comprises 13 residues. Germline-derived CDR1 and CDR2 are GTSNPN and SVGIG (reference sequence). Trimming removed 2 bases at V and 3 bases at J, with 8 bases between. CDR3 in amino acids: CAWSTGINQPQHF. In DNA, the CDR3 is TGTGCCTGGAGTACAGGAATCAATCAGCCCCAGCATTTT.

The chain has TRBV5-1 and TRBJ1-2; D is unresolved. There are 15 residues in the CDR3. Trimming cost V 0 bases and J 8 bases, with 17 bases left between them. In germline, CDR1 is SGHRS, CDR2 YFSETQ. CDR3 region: CASSLAPGAEYGYTF. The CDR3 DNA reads TGCGCCAGCAGCTTGGCCCCCGGAGCGGAATACGGCTACACCTTC. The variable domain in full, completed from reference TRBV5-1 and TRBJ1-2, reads KAGVTQTPRYLIKTRGQQVTLSCSPISGHRSVSWYQQTPGQGLQFLFEYFSETQRNKGNFPGRFSGRQFSNSRSEMNVSTLELGDSALYLCASSLAPGAEYGYTFGSGTRLTVV.

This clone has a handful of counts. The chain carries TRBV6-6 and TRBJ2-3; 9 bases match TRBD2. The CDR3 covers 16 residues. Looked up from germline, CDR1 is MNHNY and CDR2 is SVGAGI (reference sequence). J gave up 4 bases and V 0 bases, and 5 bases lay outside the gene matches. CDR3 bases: TGTGCCAGCAGTTACTCGCTAGCGGGAACGGCAGATACGCAGTATTTT. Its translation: CASSYSLAGTADTQYF.

The CDR3 DNA is TGTGCCACCAGCATTGACCACAGGAATAAGCCCTACGAGCAGTACTTC. This sequence encodes CATSIDHRNKPYEQYF. The genes are TRBV15 and TRBJ2-7, with a weak D call TRBD1 (5 bases). The germline CDR1 and CDR2 sequences are LNHNV and YYDKDF (reference sequence). The CDR3 consists of 16 residues. V gave up 4 bases and J gave up 2 bases, with 18 bases separating them.

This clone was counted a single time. In nucleotides, the CDR3 is TGTGCCAGCAGTTTGCGGGGTGATAATGAAAAACTGTTTTTT. Amino acids: CASSLRGDNEKLFF. V and J are TRBV27 and TRBJ1-4; D remains unclear. Germline loops: CDR1 MNHEY, CDR2 SMNVEV (reference sequence). The V end was cut by 3 bases, the J end by 4 bases, with 9 bases between. The CDR3 contains 14 residues.

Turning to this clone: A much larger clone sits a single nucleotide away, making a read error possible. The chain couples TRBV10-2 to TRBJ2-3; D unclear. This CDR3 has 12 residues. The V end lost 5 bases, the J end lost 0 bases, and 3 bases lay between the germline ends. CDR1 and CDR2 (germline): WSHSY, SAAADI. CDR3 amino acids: CASSLSTDTQYF. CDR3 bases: TGCGCCAGCAGTCTTAGCACAGATACGCAGTATTTT.